The entry below gives a single T cell receptor (beta chain) sequence along with its context. Its antigen is as yet unknown. This sample was included in a study of Tregs in tolerant kidney transplant recipients. CDR1 and CDR2 (germline): MNHEY, SMNVEV (reference sequence). This CDR3 comprises 19 residues. V was clipped by 3 bases and J by 0 bases, with 18 bases between them. Study-wide findings and caveats: Activated donor B cell expansion appeared to reveal the most relevant donor-specific TCRbeta repertoire. Biological reproducibility was not directly addressed in this study.

Profiled with immunoSEQ multiplex PCR; TCRdb holds only in-frame clones, not every one. The sample shows tens of thousands of clones, 84% of them seen only once. Thawed PBMCs were FACS-sorted into unstimulated CD4+CD25+CD127- regulatory T cells, CD4+CD25- non-regulatory cells, CD4 and CD8 cells. The chain carries TRBV27 and TRBJ2-6, with a weak D call TRBD1 (5 bases). This sequence originates from a human donor in good health. Sequencing used CD4+ T cells from blood. In DNA form, the CDR3 reads TGTGCCAGCAGTTTTCGGCGGATGGGGCCCAGCTCTGGGGCCAACGTCCTGACTTTC. It specifies CASSFRRMGPSSGANVLTF.